The rows below give T cell receptor beta chains drawn from one sample of a study of cytomegalovirus exposure and HLA in healthy donors. TCRdb's table, derived via immunoSEQ multiplex PCR, lists solely in-frame clones and lacks some. The sample carries over 150,000 clones, roughly 78% recorded once. The specimen sequenced was PBMCs. These receptors originate from a woman aged 45-65 years in good health and CMV-seropositive. Both conserved end residues are part of each CDR3. Each record gives: V gene, CDR3 protein.

TRBV6-6 | CASSGGTSGRSAYF
TRBV19 | CASSKGTAYEQYF
TRBV6-1 | CASSHGPGDQPQHF
TRBV28 | CASRLINRVKDEKLFF
TRBV27 | CASSSLDAGANVLTF
TRBV27 | CASGQTGGQPQHF
TRBV15 | CATSRGTSGSYEQYF
TRBV7-2 | CASSLEPVGVEQFF
TRBV4-2 | CASSQEPAGPVMGYEQFF
TRBV10-1 | CASSEGTPSYEQYF
TRBV19 | CASSIPTGAIQPQHF
TRBV2 | CASSERQGISEAFF
TRBV6-6 | CASSRQYGDSPLHF
TRBV18 | CASSPGTTSYEQYF
TRBV6-5 | CASTDSTGRDEQYF
TRBV5-4 | CASSLGAGGQIYGYTF
TRBV19 | CASRRDSGGVVGAQHF
TRBV9 | CASSVRGWTSGRDANTGELFF
TRBV19 | CASSMGRTTGKVYEQYF
TRBV7-3 | CASSLGRARTGELFF
TRBV19 | CASSIPRTGGENTEAFF
TRBV19 | CASSVGQGSRHEQFF
TRBV19 | CASSDRGPQHF
TRBV6-1 | CASRSGTARNYGYTF
TRBV7-2 | CASSSTGQVRLSEKLFF
TRBV19 | CASINPGQGRREAFF
TRBV7-9 | CASSLIGQGYGYTF
TRBV11-2 | CASSLDLGLEQFF
TRBV5-5 | CASSSFILSYNSPLHF
TRBV4-2 | CASSRRTSSPTGELFF
TRBV29-1 | CSVEPGQGLGTEAFF
TRBV6-5 | CASSSRSYNEQFF
TRBV11-3 | CASSLEFGRTDTQYF
TRBV6-1 | CASSRTGYEQYF
TRBV7-9 | CSSSLVSPGGQVKEQFF
TRBV11-1 | CASSGDRVETQYF
TRBV7-2 | CASSLGGTGAGYGYTF
TRBV27 | CASSSKTGGNYGYTF
TRBV2 | CASSEAERWTGPQYSNQPQHF
TRBV7-2 | CASSSHRGSAYYEQYF
TRBV7-2 | CASSLFFRAKEVGGAQYF
TRBV6-6 | CASSPRTSGSYEQYF
TRBV7-2 | CASSLAQRANEKLFF
TRBV7-9 | CASSLRASLAETQYF
TRBV10-3 | CAISRQGLTYEQYF
TRBV18 | CASSRGEGGTEAFF
TRBV27 | CASSRMGLAGGDTQYF
TRBV19 | CASSIDSHNEQFF
TRBV7-9 | CSSSLGTEITGELFF
TRBV5-6 | CASSSQGLAGPYEQYF
TRBV4-3 | CASSQEESGYSPLHF
TRBV9 | CASSPRGGRTGNTIYF
TRBV6-5 | CASSYARGLTYEQYF
TRBV5-4 | CASGSFLGNPRDTSLNEQFF
TRBV7-9 | CASSSTGGNQPQHF
TRBV11-2 | CASREVGRGETQYF
TRBV30 | CAWSPSARGYGYTF
TRBV28 | CASSFRGTVLPEQYF
TRBV5-1 | CASSMTQGGGETQYF